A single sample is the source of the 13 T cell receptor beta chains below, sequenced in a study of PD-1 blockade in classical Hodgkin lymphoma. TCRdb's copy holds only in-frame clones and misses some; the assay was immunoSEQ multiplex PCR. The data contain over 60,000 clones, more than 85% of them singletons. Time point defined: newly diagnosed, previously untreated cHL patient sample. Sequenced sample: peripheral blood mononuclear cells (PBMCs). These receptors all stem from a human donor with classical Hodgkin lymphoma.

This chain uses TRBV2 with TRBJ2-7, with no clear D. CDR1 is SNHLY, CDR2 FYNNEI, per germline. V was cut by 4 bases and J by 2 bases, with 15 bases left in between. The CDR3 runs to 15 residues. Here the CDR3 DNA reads TGTGCCAGCAGTGGCCGGGCGACCCGTCCCTACGAGCAGTACTTC. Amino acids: CASSGRATRPYEQYF.

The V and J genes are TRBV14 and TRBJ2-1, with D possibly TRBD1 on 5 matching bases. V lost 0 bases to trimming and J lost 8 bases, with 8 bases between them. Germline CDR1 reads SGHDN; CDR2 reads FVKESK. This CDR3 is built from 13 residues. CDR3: CASSQDWGDEQFF. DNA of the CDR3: TGTGCCAGCAGCCAAGATTGGGGCGATGAGCAGTTCTTC.

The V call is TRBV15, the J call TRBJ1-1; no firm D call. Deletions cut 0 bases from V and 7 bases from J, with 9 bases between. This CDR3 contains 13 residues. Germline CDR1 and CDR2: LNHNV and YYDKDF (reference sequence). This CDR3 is CATSRDVGFEAFF. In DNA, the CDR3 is TGTGCCACCAGCAGAGATGTGGGATTTGAAGCTTTCTTT.

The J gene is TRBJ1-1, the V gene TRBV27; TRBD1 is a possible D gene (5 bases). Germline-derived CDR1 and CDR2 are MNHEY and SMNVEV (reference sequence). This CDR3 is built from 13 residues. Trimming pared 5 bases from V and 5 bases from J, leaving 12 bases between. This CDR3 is CASSVSGSTEAFF. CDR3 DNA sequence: TGTGCCAGCAGTGTGTCAGGGTCTACTGAAGCTTTCTTT.

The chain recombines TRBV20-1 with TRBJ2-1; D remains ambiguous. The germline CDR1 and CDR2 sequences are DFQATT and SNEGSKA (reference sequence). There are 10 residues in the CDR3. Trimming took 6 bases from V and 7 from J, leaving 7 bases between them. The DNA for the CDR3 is TGCAGTGCCTCCCGAAATGAGCAGTTCTTC. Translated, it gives CSASRNEQFF.

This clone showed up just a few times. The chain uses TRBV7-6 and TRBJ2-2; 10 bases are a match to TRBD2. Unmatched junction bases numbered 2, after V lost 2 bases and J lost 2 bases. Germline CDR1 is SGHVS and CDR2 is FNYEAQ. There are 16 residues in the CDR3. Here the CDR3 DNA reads TGTGCCAGCAGCTTACTAGCGGGGGCCAACACCGGGGAGCTGTTTTTT. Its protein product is CASSLLAGANTGELFF.

CDR3 in DNA: TGTGCCAGCTCTGTGGGGCGGGGGAACTACGAGCAGTACTTC. Its protein product is CASSVGRGNYEQYF. This chain links TRBV28 with TRBJ2-7, with 7 bases matching TRBD2. Germline V lookup: CDR1 MDHEN, CDR2 SYDVKM. Trimming removed 8 bases from V and 3 bases from J; junction bases left unmatched: 10. This CDR3 contains 14 residues.

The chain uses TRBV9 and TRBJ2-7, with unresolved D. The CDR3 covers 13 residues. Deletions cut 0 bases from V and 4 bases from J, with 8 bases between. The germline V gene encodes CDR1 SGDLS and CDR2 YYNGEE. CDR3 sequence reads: CASSVDGVYEQYF. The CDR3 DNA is TGTGCCAGCAGCGTAGATGGGGTGTACGAGCAGTACTTC.

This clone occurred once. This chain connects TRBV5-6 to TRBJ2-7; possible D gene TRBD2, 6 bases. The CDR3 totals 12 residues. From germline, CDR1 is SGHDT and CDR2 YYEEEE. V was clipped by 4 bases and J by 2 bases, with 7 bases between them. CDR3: CASSAGTYEQYF. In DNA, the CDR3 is TGTGCCAGCAGCGCGGGGACCTACGAGCAGTACTTC.

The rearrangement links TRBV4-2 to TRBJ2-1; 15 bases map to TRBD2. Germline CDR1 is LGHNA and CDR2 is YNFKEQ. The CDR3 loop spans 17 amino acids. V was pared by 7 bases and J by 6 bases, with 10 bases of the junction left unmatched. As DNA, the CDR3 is TGTGCCAGCATAGGGACTAGCGGGGGGCACCGGGGCAATGAGCAGTTCTTC. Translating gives CASIGTSGGHRGNEQFF.

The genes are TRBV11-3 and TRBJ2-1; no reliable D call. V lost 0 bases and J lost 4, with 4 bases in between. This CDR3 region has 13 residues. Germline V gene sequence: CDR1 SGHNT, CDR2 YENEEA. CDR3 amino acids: CASSLDSYNEQFF. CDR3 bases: TGTGCCAGCAGCTTAGACAGTTACAATGAGCAGTTCTTC.

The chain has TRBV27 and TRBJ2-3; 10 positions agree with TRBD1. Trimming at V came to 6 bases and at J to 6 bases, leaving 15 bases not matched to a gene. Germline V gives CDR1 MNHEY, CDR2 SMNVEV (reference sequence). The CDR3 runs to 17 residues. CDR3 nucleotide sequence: TGTGCCAGCAGCTTACAAGCCCCCGGGACAGGGGACGATACGCAGTATTTT. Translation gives CASSLQAPGTGDDTQYF.

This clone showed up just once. The CDR3 sequence: CASSSDALPTEKLFF. CDR3 in DNA: TGCGCCAGCAGCTCGGACGCCTTACCTACTGAAAAACTGTTTTTT. The rearrangement uses TRBV5-1 and TRBJ1-4; D unresolved. Germline V CDR1 and CDR2: SGHRS, YFSETQ. V was trimmed by 3 bases and J by 7 bases, leaving 16 bases between them. The CDR3 is made up of 15 amino acids.